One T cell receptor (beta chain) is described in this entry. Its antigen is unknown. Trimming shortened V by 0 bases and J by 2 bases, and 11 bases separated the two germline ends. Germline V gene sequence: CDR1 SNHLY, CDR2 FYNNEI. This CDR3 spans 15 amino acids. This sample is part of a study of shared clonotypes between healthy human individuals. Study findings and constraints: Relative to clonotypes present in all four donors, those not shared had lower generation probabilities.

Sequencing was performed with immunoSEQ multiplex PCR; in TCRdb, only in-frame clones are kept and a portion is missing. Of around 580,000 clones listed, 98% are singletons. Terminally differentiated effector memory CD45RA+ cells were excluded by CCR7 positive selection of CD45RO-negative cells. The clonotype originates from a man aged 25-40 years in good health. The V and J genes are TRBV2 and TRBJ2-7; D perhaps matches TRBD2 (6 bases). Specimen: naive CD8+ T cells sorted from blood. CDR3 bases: TGTGCCAGCAGTGAAGCGGGAGGCTTCCCCTACGAGCAGTACTTC. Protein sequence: CASSEAGGFPYEQYF. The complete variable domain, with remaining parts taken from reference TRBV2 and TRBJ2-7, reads EPEVTQTPSHQVTQMGQEVILRCVPISNHLYFYWYRQILGQKVEFLVSFYNNEISEKSEIFDDQFSVERPDGSNFTLKIRSTKLEDSAMYFCASSEAGGFPYEQYFGPGTRLTVT.